The clone carrying this T cell receptor beta chain was counted many times. An end of the junction differs from the germline gene, which may be a read error. CDR1 is SSHAT, CDR2 FNYEAQ, per germline (reference sequence). There are 15 residues in the CDR3. This record comes from a study of T cells in Graves' hyperthyroidism and ophthalmopathy. Amplification yielded TCR beta CDR3 regions, with RNA transcripts as the source. TCR CDR3 underwent first-round RT-PCR with the HTBI primer set. TCRdb reprocessed the multiplex PCR reads with MiXCR, giving one entry per CDR3 protein. The sample contains more than 300,000 distinct CDR3 sequences, about 18% of which appear only once.

The TCR sequence derives from a woman in her twenties or thirties with Graves' hyperthyroidism that later progressed to Graves' ophthalmopathy. The genes are TRBV7-7 and TRBJ2-1; TRBD2 aligns across 13 bases. The sequencing sample was made of blood. The CDR3 nucleotides read TGTGCTAGCAGCCCAGGACTAGCGGGAGAAAATGAGCAGTTCTTC. Translated, it gives CASSPGLAGENEQFF. Using reference TRBV7-7 and TRBJ2-1 for the parts outside the CDR3, the full variable domain is GAGVSQSPRYKVTKRGQDVTLRCDPISSHATLYWYQQALGQGPEFLTYFNYEAQPDKSGLPSDRFSAERPEGSISTLTIQRTEQRDSAMYRCASSPGLAGENEQFFGPGTRLTVL.